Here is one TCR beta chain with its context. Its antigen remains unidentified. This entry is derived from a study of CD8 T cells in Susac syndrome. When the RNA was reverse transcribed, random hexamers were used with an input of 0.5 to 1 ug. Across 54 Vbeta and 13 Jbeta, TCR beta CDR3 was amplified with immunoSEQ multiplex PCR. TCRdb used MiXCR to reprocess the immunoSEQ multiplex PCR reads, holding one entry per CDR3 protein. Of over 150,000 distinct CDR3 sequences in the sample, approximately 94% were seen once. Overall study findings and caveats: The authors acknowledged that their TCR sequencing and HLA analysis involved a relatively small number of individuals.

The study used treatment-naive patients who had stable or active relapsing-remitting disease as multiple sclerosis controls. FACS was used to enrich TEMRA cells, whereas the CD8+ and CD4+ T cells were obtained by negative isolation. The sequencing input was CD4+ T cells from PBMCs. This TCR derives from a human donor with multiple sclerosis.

CDR3 residues: CATSDVGSTEAFF. The CDR3 coding sequence is TGTGCCACCAGTGATGTCGGCTCCACTGAAGCTTTCTTT. This chain uses TRBV24-1 with TRBJ1-1; D remains ambiguous. V lost 3 bases to trimming and J lost 4 bases, with 8 bases between them. The CDR3 is made up of 13 amino acids. Germline loops: CDR1 KGHDR, CDR2 SFDVKD.